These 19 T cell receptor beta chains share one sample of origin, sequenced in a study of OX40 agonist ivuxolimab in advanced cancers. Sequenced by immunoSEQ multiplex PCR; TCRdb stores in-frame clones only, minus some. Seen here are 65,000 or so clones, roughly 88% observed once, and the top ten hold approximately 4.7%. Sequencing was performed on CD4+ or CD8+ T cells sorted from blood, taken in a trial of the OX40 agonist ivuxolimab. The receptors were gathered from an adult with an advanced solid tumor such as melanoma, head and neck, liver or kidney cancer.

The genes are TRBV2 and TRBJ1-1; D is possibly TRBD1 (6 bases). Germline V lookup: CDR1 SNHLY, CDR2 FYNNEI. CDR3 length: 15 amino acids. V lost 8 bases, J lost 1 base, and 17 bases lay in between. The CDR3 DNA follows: TGTGCCAGCGAGGACAGTCTCTATCGGAACACTGAAGCTTTCTTT. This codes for CASEDSLYRNTEAFF.

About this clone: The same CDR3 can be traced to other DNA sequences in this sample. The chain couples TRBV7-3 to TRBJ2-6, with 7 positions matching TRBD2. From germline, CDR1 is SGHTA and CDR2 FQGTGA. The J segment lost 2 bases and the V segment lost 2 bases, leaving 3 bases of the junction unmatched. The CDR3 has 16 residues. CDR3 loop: CASSLSGGAGANVLTF. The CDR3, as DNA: TGTGCCAGCAGCTTATCGGGGGGTGCTGGGGCCAACGTCCTGACTTTC.

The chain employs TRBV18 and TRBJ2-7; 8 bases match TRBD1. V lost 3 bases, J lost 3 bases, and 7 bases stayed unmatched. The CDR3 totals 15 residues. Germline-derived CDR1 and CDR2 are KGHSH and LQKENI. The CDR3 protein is CASSPAVTGVYEQYF. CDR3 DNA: TGTGCCAGCTCACCGGCCGTGACAGGGGTCTACGAGCAGTACTTC.

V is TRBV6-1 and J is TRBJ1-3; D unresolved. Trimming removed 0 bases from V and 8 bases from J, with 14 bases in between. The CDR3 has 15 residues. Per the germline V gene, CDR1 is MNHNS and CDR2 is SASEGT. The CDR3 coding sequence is TGTGCCAGCAGTGAAGCTATAACCCACTTATACACCATATATTTT. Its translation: CASSEAITHLYTIYF.

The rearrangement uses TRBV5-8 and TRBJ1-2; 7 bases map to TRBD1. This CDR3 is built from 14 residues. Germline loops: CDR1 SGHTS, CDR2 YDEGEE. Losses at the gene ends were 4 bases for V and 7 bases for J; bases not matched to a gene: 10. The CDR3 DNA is TGTGCCAGCAGCCACGACACAGGGGTTGGTGGCTACACCTTC. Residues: CASSHDTGVGGYTF.

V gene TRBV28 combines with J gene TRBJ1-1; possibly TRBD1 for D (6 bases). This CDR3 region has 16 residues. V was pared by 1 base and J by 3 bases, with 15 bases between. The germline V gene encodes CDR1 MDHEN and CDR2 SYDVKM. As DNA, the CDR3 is TGTGCCAGCAGTTTATTCGGGGGGCAGGCGGACACTGAAGCTTTCTTT. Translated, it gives CASSLFGGQADTEAFF.

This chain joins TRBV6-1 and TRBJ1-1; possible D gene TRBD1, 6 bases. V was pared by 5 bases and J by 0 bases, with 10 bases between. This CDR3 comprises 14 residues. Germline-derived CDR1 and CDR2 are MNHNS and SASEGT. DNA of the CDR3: TGTGCCAGCAGTACGCAGGGGATGAACACTGAAGCTTTCTTT. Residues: CASSTQGMNTEAFF.

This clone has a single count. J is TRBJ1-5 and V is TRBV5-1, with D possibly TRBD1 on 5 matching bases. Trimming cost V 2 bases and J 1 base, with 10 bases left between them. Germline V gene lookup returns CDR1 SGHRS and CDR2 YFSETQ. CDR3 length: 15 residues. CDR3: CASSLAGLSNQPQHF. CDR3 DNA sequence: TGCGCCAGCAGCTTAGCGGGGCTGAGCAATCAGCCCCAGCATTTT.

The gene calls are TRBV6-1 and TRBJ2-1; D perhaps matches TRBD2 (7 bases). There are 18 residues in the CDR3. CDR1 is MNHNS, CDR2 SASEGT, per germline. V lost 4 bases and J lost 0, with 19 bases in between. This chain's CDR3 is CASSGGLAAFSSYNEQFF. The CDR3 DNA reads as TGTGCCAGCAGTGGGGGGCTAGCGGCATTTAGCTCCTACAATGAGCAGTTCTTC.

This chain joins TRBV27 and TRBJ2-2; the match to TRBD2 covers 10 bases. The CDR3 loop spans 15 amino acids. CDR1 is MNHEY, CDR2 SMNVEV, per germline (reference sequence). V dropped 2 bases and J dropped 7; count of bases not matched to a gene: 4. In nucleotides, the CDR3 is TGTGCCAGCAGTTTAAAAGGACTAGCGGTCGGGGAGCTGTTTTTT. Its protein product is CASSLKGLAVGELFF.

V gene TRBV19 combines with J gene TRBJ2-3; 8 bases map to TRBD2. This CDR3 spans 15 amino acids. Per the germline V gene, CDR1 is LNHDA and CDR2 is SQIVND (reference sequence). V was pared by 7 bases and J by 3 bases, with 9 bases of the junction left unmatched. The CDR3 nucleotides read TGTGCCAGTAAGAAACGGGGGGGTCGTACAGATACGCAGTATTTT. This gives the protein CASKKRGGRTDTQYF.

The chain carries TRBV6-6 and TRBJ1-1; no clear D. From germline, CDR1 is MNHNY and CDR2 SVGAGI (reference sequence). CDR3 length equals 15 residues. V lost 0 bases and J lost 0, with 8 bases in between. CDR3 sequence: CASSYSLGMNTEAFF. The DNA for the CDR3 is TGTGCCAGCAGTTACTCTCTGGGAATGAACACTGAAGCTTTCTTT.

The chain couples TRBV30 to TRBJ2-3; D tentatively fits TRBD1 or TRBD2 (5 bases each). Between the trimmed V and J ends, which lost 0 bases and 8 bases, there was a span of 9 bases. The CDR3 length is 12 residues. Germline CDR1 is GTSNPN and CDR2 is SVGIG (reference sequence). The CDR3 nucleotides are TGTGCCTGGAGTGTACCTGGGGGTACGCAGTATTTT. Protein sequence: CAWSVPGGTQYF.

The CDR3, as DNA: TGTGCCAGTAATTCGGCAGGGCCCTTCGGGGCCAACGTCCTGACTTTC. It codes for CASNSAGPFGANVLTF. This chain links TRBV19 with TRBJ2-6; D may be TRBD1 (5 bases). The CDR3 spans 16 residues. Germline CDR1 is LNHDA and CDR2 is SQIVND (reference sequence). Trimming took 7 bases from V and 4 from J, leaving 17 bases between them.

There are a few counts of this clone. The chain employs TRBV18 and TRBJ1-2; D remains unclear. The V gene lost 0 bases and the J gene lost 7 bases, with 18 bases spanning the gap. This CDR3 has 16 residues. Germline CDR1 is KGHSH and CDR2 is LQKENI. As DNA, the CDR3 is TGTGCCAGCTCACCACCGGGATTTATTGGTTCTGCTGGCTACACCTTC. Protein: CASSPPGFIGSAGYTF. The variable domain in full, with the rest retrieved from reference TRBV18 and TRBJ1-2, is NAGVMQNPRHLVRRRGQEARLRCSPMKGHSHVYWYRQLPEEGLKFMVYLQKENIIDESGMPKERFSAEFPKEGPSILRIQQVVRGDSAAYFCASSPPGFIGSAGYTFGSGTRLTVV.

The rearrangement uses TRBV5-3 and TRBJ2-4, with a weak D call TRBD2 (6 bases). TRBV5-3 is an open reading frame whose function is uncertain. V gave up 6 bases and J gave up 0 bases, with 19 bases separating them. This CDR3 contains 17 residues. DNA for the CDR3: TGTGCCAGAATGCGCATGGGGACTTGCCTAGCCAAAAACATTCAGTACTTC. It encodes CARMRMGTCLAKNIQYF.

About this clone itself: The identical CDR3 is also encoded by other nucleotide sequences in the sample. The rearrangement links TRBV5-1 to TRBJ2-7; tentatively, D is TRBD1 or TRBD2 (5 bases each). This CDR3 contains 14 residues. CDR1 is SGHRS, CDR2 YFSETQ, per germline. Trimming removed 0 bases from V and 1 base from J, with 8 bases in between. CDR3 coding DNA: TGCGCCAGCAGCTTGGAGGGACGGTCCTACGAGCAGTACTTC. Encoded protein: CASSLEGRSYEQYF.

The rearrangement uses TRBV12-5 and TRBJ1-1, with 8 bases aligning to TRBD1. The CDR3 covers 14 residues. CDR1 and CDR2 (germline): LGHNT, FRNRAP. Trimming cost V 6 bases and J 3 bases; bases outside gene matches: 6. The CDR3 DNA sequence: TGTGCTAGTGGCAAGGGACAGGCACACACTGAAGCTTTCTTT. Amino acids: CASGKGQAHTEAFF.

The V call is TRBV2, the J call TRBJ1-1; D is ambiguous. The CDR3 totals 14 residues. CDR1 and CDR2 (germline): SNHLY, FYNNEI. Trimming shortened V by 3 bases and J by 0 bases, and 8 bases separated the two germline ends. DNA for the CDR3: TGTGCCAGCAGTGATATCTTGATGAACACTGAAGCTTTCTTT. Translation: CASSDILMNTEAFF.